The 21 T cell receptor beta chains below come from one sample, sequenced in a study of identical twins. TCRdb used MiXCR to reprocess the 5' RACE reads, holding one entry per CDR3 protein. Here the sample spans about 700,000 distinct CDR3 sequences, 8.5% to 9% being singletons. These sequences were also reported in another study, on yellow fever vaccine responses in identical twins.

The sample consisted of PBMCs. The receptors were sampled from a woman in her late teens or twenties in good health.

This clonotype has a handful of counts. The chain couples TRBV11-1 to TRBJ2-7; TRBD2 agrees at 7 bases. CDR3 length: 18 residues. Germline CDR1 SGHAT, CDR2 FQDESV (reference sequence). V gave up 4 bases and J gave up 1 base; unmatched junction bases: 16. CDR3 bases: TGTGCCAGCAGCTCCACAATTTGGGTTTCTAGCGGATCCTACGAGCAGTACTTC. Translating it yields CASSSTIWVSSGSYEQYF.

This clonotype was detected ten times or more. This chain joins TRBV29-1 and TRBJ2-3, with D hard to call. V gave up 4 bases and J gave up 0 bases, with 5 bases separating them. The CDR3 is 12 amino acids. Germline-derived CDR1 and CDR2 are SQVTM and ANQGSEA. DNA of the CDR3: TGCAGCGTTGCCGGTAGCACAGATACGCAGTATTTT. This codes for CSVAGSTDTQYF.

In its sample, this clonotype was seen many times. The chain employs TRBV29-1 and TRBJ1-5, with TRBD1 identical over 7 bases. Germline trimming cut 4 bases from V and 3 bases from J; bases unmatched to any gene: 6. The CDR3 totals 14 residues. Germline V gene sequence: CDR1 SQVTM, CDR2 ANQGSEA. CDR3 sequence: CSVVLGTVNQPQHF. The CDR3 coding sequence is TGCAGCGTTGTCTTGGGGACAGTCAATCAGCCCCAGCATTTT. Drawing the rest from reference TRBV29-1 and TRBJ1-5, the complete variable domain is SAVISQKPSRDICQRGTSLTIQCQVDSQVTMMFWYRQQPGQSLTLIATANQGSEATYESGFVIDKFPISRPNLTFSTLTVSNMSPEDSSIYLCSVVLGTVNQPQHFGDGTRLSIL.

The genes are TRBV27 and TRBJ2-1, with TRBD2 matching over 8 bases. Trimming took 5 bases from V and 7 from J; bases not matched to a gene: 10. The CDR3 is 15 amino acids. Germline CDR1 is MNHEY and CDR2 is SMNVEV (reference sequence). CDR3 region: CASSREGQAGNEQFF. CDR3 bases: TGTGCCAGCAGTCGGGAGGGACAAGCCGGGAATGAGCAGTTCTTC.

This clonotype appeared a few times. This chain links TRBV27 with TRBJ1-4; no definite D call. Germline-derived CDR1 and CDR2 are MNHEY and SMNVEV (reference sequence). The CDR3 is 15 amino acids. V was trimmed by 3 bases and J by 8 bases, leaving 16 bases between them. CDR3 bases: TGTGCCAGCAGTTTCGTGGGAATGGGGTTGGAAAAACTGTTTTTT. It yields the protein CASSFVGMGLEKLFF.

The J gene is TRBJ2-7, the V gene TRBV6-5; possible D gene TRBD1, 6 bases. In germline, CDR1 is MNHEY, CDR2 SVGAGI. V was shortened by 4 bases and J by 7 bases, with 17 bases between the two germline ends. There are 14 residues in the CDR3. The CDR3 sequence: CASSWQAGDGEQYF. The CDR3 DNA reads as TGTGCCAGCAGTTGGCAGGCAGGGGACGGAGAGCAGTACTTC.

V usage is TRBV11-2 and J usage is TRBJ2-3; 9 bases are shared with TRBD2. CDR3 length: 15 residues. CDR1 and CDR2 (germline): SGHAT, FQNNGV. Losses at the gene ends were 5 bases for V and 4 bases for J; bases not matched to a gene: 7. The CDR3 region has the DNA TGTGCCAGCAGCATTAGCGGGGGTCTCTCAGATACGCAGTATTTT. Translating it yields CASSISGGLSDTQYF.

This chain links TRBV4-1 with TRBJ2-7, with D perhaps TRBD2 (5 bases). V lost 5 bases and J 2 bases, leaving 10 bases between the germline ends. The germline CDR1 and CDR2 sequences are MGHRA and YSYEKL. This CDR3 is built from 13 residues. The chain's CDR3 is CASSYGLPYEQYF. The CDR3 nucleotides are TGCGCCAGCAGCTACGGACTGCCCTACGAGCAGTACTTC.

A few counts support this clonotype. CDR3 amino acids: CASSDLDRGINEQFF. In DNA, the CDR3 is TGCGCCAGCAGTGACCTGGACAGGGGGATTAATGAGCAGTTCTTC. The gene calls are TRBV10-2 and TRBJ2-1; TRBD1 aligns across 10 bases. The CDR3 has 15 amino acids. Trimming removed 3 bases from V and 7 bases from J; junction bases left unmatched: 6. Germline assignment: CDR1 WSHSY and CDR2 SAAADI.

This clonotype was counted ten times or more. The V gene is TRBV7-2, the J gene TRBJ2-5; tentatively, D is TRBD2 (5 bases). V shed 0 bases and J shed 2 bases, with 13 bases lying between them. CDR3 length: 16 residues. CDR1 and CDR2 (germline): SGHTA, FQGNSA. CDR3 region: CASSLAVGSGQETQYF. The CDR3, as DNA: TGTGCCAGCAGCTTAGCGGTGGGATCGGGACAAGAGACCCAGTACTTC.

This rearrangement joins TRBV11-3 to TRBJ2-1; 9 bases are shared with TRBD2. Germline CDR1 is SGHNT and CDR2 is YENEEA. The CDR3 is 17 residues long. Trimming cost V 0 bases and J 6 bases; bases outside gene matches: 9. CDR3 nucleotide sequence: TGTGCCAGCAGCTTAGATGCCTGGCGGGGGGGTCGCAATGAGCAGTTCTTC. Amino acids: CASSLDAWRGGRNEQFF.

Points on this clonotype: With a much larger clone just one base away, this may be a read error. The chain uses TRBV12-3 or TRBV12-4 and TRBJ2-7; 7 nucleotides line up with TRBD2. The CDR3 runs 14 residues. The DNA for the CDR3 is TGTGTCAGCAGCGCCCGGGACTACTCCTACGAGCAGTACTTC. Its protein is CVSSARDYSYEQYF.

The chain joins TRBV27 to TRBJ2-1; 9 nucleotides line up with TRBD2. Germline V CDR1 and CDR2: MNHEY, SMNVEV (reference sequence). The V segment lost 3 bases and the J segment 4 bases; nucleotides outside the gene matches: 10. This CDR3 region has 17 residues. Written as DNA, the CDR3 is TGTGCCAGCAGTTTCCCGCCCCAAAGCGGGGGGTACAATGAGCAGTTCTTC. It codes for CASSFPPQSGGYNEQFF.

This clonotype was counted only a few times. V is TRBV20-1 and J is TRBJ2-3; 9 positions agree with TRBD1. Germline lookup yields CDR1 DFQATT and CDR2 SNEGSKA (reference sequence). The trim removed 3 bases at V and 2 bases at J, leaving 3 bases unmatched. This CDR3 comprises 14 residues. CDR3 residues: CSARGQGYTDTQYF. The CDR3 region has the DNA TGCAGTGCTAGGGGACAGGGATACACAGATACGCAGTATTTT.

This chain joins TRBV7-9 and TRBJ2-1; TRBD2 is a possible D gene (5 bases). This CDR3 is built from 13 residues. Deletions cut 1 base from V and 10 bases from J, with 11 bases between. Germline lookup yields CDR1 SEHNR and CDR2 FQNEAQ (reference sequence). The CDR3 DNA reads as TGTGCCAGCAGCTTAGTTGGTAGGGAGGAGCAGTTCTTC. Its translation is CASSLVGREEQFF.

In DNA, the CDR3 is TGTGCCATCAGTGAAGAGTCATACAATGAGCAGTTCTTC. This gives the protein CAISEESYNEQFF. This chain links TRBV10-3 with TRBJ2-1; D remains unclear. The ends were cut back, 3 bases at V and 4 bases at J, with 7 bases in the middle. The CDR3 has 13 residues. The germline CDR1 and CDR2 sequences are ENHRY and SYGVKD.

This clonotype was seen only a few times. The chain has TRBV27 and TRBJ2-7, with TRBD2 matching over 8 bases. V gave up 6 bases and J gave up 3 bases; unmatched junction bases: 7. Per germline, CDR1 MNHEY and CDR2 SMNVEV (reference sequence). This CDR3 comprises 14 residues. The CDR3 sequence is CASSIAGIGYEQYF. CDR3 DNA: TGTGCCAGCAGCATAGCGGGAATTGGCTACGAGCAGTACTTC.

This clonotype was observed a few times. The chain carries TRBV20-1 and TRBJ2-7; possible D gene TRBD1, 6 bases. CDR1 and CDR2 (germline): DFQATT, SNEGSKA (reference sequence). Between the trimmed V and J ends, which lost 2 bases and 6 bases, there was a span of 11 bases. The CDR3 consists of 12 residues. The chain's CDR3 is CSARQGHPEQYF. The CDR3 DNA is TGCAGTGCTAGACAGGGACATCCCGAGCAGTACTTC.

This clonotype was observed at least ten times. A read error may account for a junction end that differs from germline. This chain connects TRBV27 to TRBJ2-1; 13 positions match TRBD2. The CDR3 contains 15 residues. Per germline, CDR1 MNHEY and CDR2 SMNVEV (reference sequence). CDR3 region: CASSPGLAGVNEQFF. Here the CDR3 DNA reads TGCGCCAGCAGCCCTGGACTAGCGGGAGTGAATGAGCAGTTCTTC.

This clonotype was detected ten times or more. The chain combines TRBV4-3 with TRBJ1-6; 8 nucleotides align to TRBD1. V lost 4 bases and J lost 5; bases outside the gene matches: 1. There are 14 residues in the CDR3. The germline V gene encodes CDR1 LGHNA and CDR2 YSLEER. The CDR3 sequence: CASSPGQDNSPLHF. In nucleotides, the CDR3 is TGCGCCAGCAGCCCGGGACAGGATAATTCACCCCTCCACTTT.

This clonotype was seen at least ten times. V is TRBV29-1 and J is TRBJ2-5; 7 positions match TRBD2. This CDR3 contains 12 residues. V shed 4 bases and J 3 bases; nucleotides not matched to a gene: 2. Germline-derived CDR1 and CDR2 are SQVTM and ANQGSEA. For the CDR3, the DNA is TGCAGCGTTGGGACTAGTGAAGAGACCCAGTACTTC. Its translation is CSVGTSEETQYF. The variable domain in full, with the rest retrieved from reference TRBV29-1 and TRBJ2-5, is SAVISQKPSRDICQRGTSLTIQCQVDSQVTMMFWYRQQPGQSLTLIATANQGSEATYESGFVIDKFPISRPNLTFSTLTVSNMSPEDSSIYLCSVGTSEETQYFGPGTRLLVL.